Shown below are 24 T cell receptor beta chains from a single sample sequenced in a study of T-cell reconstitution after alpha-beta-depleted transplantation in children listed by TCRdb under 2016. The treatment or condition label, read with the paper, signifies: allogeneic hematopoietic cell transplantation with graft depleted of TCRalphabeta T cells and CD19 B cells. The library was produced with PCR. Sequencing took place on an Illumina HiSeq 2500. To normalize quantification of the TCRbeta repertoire, the TCR libraries were built with molecular barcoding that relied on unique molecular identifiers. TCRdb reanalyzed the raw reads on its own, using fastp at Q25 for trimming and MiXCR for clone calling, and kept in-frame beta chains. Each record represents a unique CDR3 protein, reported with the most common genes and DNA among its rows. This sample has 700,000 to 950,000 distinct CDR3 sequences in its table, and around 15% of those were observed once. Approximately 5% of the sample rests with the top ten.

The sequencing used PBMCs, mostly from graft donor cells, collected 360 days after TCRalphabeta/CD19-depleted stem cell transplant. These TCRs come from a male patient younger than 18 who had a stem cell transplant for acute lymphoblastic leukemia, so the T cells may come from the graft donor.

The J gene is TRBJ2-7, the V gene TRBV7-9, with D possibly matching TRBD1 (5 bases). The CDR3 has 14 amino acids. CDR1 is SEHNR and CDR2 is FQNEAQ in the germline V gene (reference sequence). V lost 4 bases and J 5 bases, leaving 15 bases between the germline ends. Here the CDR3 DNA reads TGTGCCAGCAGCTCAGGGCCCCGTCCCCACGAGCAGTACTTC. Encoded protein: CASSSGPRPHEQYF.

This chain connects TRBV19 to TRBJ2-1; 7 nucleotides agree with TRBD1. Trimming removed 6 bases from V and 3 bases from J; junction bases left unmatched: 5. The CDR3 runs to 14 residues. Germline lookup yields CDR1 LNHDA and CDR2 SQIVND (reference sequence). In DNA, the CDR3 is TGTGCCAGTAGCGTACAGGGGCGCTACAATGAGCAGTTCTTC. It specifies CASSVQGRYNEQFF.

The J gene is TRBJ2-5, the V gene TRBV2; TRBD2 might be the D (5 bases). Germline values: CDR1 SNHLY, CDR2 FYNNEI. There are 12 residues in the CDR3. V lost 4 bases to trimming and J lost 4 bases, with 7 bases between them. CDR3 loop: CASSVGRETQYF. As DNA, the CDR3 is TGTGCCAGCAGTGTGGGGAGAGAGACCCAGTACTTC.

This clonotype was seen a handful of times. The V call is TRBV6-2 or TRBV6-3, the J call TRBJ2-1; 8 nucleotides agree with TRBD2. In germline, CDR1 is MNHEY, CDR2 SVGEGT. With V trimmed by 2 bases and J by 12 bases, 3 bases remained unmatched. This CDR3 is 12 amino acids long. CDR3 in amino acids: CASSYPSGRQFF. The CDR3 region has the DNA TGTGCCAGCAGTTACCCAAGCGGGAGGCAGTTCTTC.

This clonotype showed up just a few times. The chain is built from TRBV7-8 and TRBJ2-7, with unresolved D. Germline V gene lookup returns CDR1 SGHVS and CDR2 FQNEAQ. The ends were cut back, 4 bases at V and 3 bases at J, with 13 bases in the middle. This CDR3 spans 14 amino acids. CDR3 sequence reads: CASSSLRLSYEQYF. In nucleotides, the CDR3 is TGTGCCAGCAGCTCGTTGCGCCTCAGCTACGAGCAGTACTTC. The full variable domain, rest sourced from reference TRBV7-8 and TRBJ2-7, is GAGVSQSPRYKVAKRGQDVALRCDPISGHVSLFWYQQALGQGPEFLTYFQNEAQLDKSGLPSDRFFAERPEGSVSTLKIQRTQQEDSAVYLCASSSLRLSYEQYFGPGTRLTVT.

This clonotype was observed many times. The V call is TRBV6-1, the J call TRBJ2-7, with D perhaps TRBD2 (6 bases). Germline CDR1 reads MNHNS; CDR2 reads SASEGT. The CDR3 sequence is 15 residues long. The ends were cut back, 5 bases at V and 4 bases at J, with 18 bases in the middle. The CDR3 DNA sequence: TGTGCCAGCAGTAAACAATTAGCCGGAGGGTACGAGCAGTACTTC. It encodes CASSKQLAGGYEQYF.

The gene calls are TRBV7-9 and TRBJ2-3; the match to TRBD2 covers 10 bases. J gave up 0 bases and V 2 bases, and 5 bases lay outside the gene matches. Germline V lookup: CDR1 SEHNR, CDR2 FQNEAQ (reference sequence). The CDR3 loop spans 17 amino acids. As DNA, the CDR3 is TGTGCCAGCAGCTTACTCTTAGCGGGAGGTAGCACAGATACGCAGTATTTT. Translated, it gives CASSLLLAGGSTDTQYF.

The chain combines TRBV18 with TRBJ2-7; the D is unclear. In germline, CDR1 is KGHSH, CDR2 LQKENI. The CDR3 spans 14 residues. Trimming removed 0 bases at V and 2 bases at J, with 8 bases between. Here the CDR3 DNA reads TGTGCCAGCTCACCACCTGATTTACCCTACGAGCAGTACTTC. Amino acids: CASSPPDLPYEQYF.

This clonotype was recorded a few times. The V gene is TRBV7-3, the J gene TRBJ1-1; D uncertain. Trimming stripped 1 base from V and 5 bases from J, with 11 bases between. In germline, CDR1 is SGHTA, CDR2 FQGTGA. The CDR3 loop spans 14 amino acids. This CDR3 reads CASSLNRVGTEAFF. The CDR3, as DNA: TGTGCCAGCAGCTTAAACCGGGTAGGGACTGAAGCTTTCTTT.

There are many counts of this clonotype. The chain joins TRBV29-1 to TRBJ2-3, with 8 bases fitting TRBD2. J gave up 6 bases and V 4 bases, and 6 bases lay outside the gene matches. Looked up from germline, CDR1 is SQVTM and CDR2 is ANQGSEA. The CDR3 is 13 residues long. DNA of the CDR3: TGCAGCGTTGTCGACAAGCGGGGGGATACGCAGTATTTT. Its protein product is CSVVDKRGDTQYF.

J is TRBJ1-6 and V is TRBV7-2, with D perhaps matching TRBD1 (5 bases). Germline CDR1 SGHTA, CDR2 FQGNSA. Trimming shortened V by 1 base and J by 9 bases, and 13 bases separated the two germline ends. The CDR3 has 15 amino acids. The CDR3 bases are TGTGCCAGCAGCTTAGGAGGATCAGGGCGTTCACCCCTCCACTTT. This encodes CASSLGGSGRSPLHF.

The rearrangement links TRBV6-5 to TRBJ2-5; D is perhaps TRBD2 (6 bases). The CDR3 runs 14 residues. V was clipped by 8 bases and J by 1 base, with 14 bases between them. The germline CDR1 and CDR2 sequences are MNHEY and SVGAGI. The CDR3 region is CASVIAVIQETQYF. DNA for the CDR3: TGTGCCAGCGTTATAGCGGTAATCCAAGAGACCCAGTACTTC.

The CDR3 sequence: CASSLFTPRTGELFF. The DNA of the CDR3 is TGTGCCAGCAGTTTATTTACACCCCGCACCGGGGAGCTGTTTTTT. This sequence joins TRBV12-3 or TRBV12-4 and TRBJ2-2, with D uncertain. The CDR3 runs to 15 residues. Trimming removed 2 bases from V and 4 bases from J, with 11 bases in between.

This clonotype has a handful of counts. The genes are TRBV7-9 and TRBJ1-2; no clear D. Trimming cost V 1 base and J 8 bases, with 17 bases left between them. This CDR3 has 15 residues. Germline V CDR1 and CDR2: SEHNR, FQNEAQ (reference sequence). The DNA for the CDR3 is TGTGCCAGCAGCTTAGGTATACAACGCTTGTTCGGCTACACCTTC. Translation gives CASSLGIQRLFGYTF.

The rearrangement uses TRBV7-9 and TRBJ2-2, with D perhaps matching TRBD1 (6 bases). Between the trimmed V and J ends, which lost 5 bases and 6 bases, there was a span of 13 bases. From germline, CDR1 is SEHNR and CDR2 FQNEAQ (reference sequence). The CDR3 totals 14 residues. CDR3 residues: CASSAVRGAGELFF. CDR3 bases: TGTGCCAGCAGCGCCGTCAGGGGTGCCGGGGAGCTGTTTTTT. The full variable domain, completed using reference TRBV7-9 and TRBJ2-2, is DTGVSQNPRHKITKRGQNVTFRCDPISEHNRLYWYRQTLGQGPEFLTYFQNEAQLEKSRLLSDRFSAERPKGSFSTLEIQRTEQGDSAMYLCASSAVRGAGELFFGEGSRLTVL.

Only a few counts were recorded for this clonotype. The chain is built from TRBV18 and TRBJ2-1, with D uncertain. Germline values: CDR1 KGHSH, CDR2 LQKENI. V was clipped by 3 bases and J by 6 bases, with 12 bases between them. This CDR3 is 14 amino acids long. The CDR3 is CASSPPRPTNEQFF. The DNA for the CDR3 is TGTGCCAGCTCACCGCCCAGACCCACCAATGAGCAGTTCTTC. Filled out from reference TRBV18 and TRBJ2-1, the complete variable domain reads NAGVMQNPRHLVRRRGQEARLRCSPMKGHSHVYWYRQLPEEGLKFMVYLQKENIIDESGMPKERFSAEFPKEGPSILRIQQVVRGDSAAYFCASSPPRPTNEQFFGPGTRLTVL.

This clonotype was seen more than once but under ten times. This chain joins TRBV28 and TRBJ1-2; D unresolved. The CDR3 runs to 13 residues. CDR1 and CDR2 (germline): MDHEN, SYDVKM. Trimming removed 1 base at V and 6 bases at J, with 9 bases between. In nucleotides, the CDR3 is TGTGCCAGCAGTTTATCGGTGAACCATGGCTACACCTTC. Protein: CASSLSVNHGYTF.

This rearrangement joins TRBV12-3 or TRBV12-4 to TRBJ2-5; 9 bases fit TRBD1. CDR3 length: 17 amino acids. V lost 5 bases and J lost 5; bases outside the gene matches: 15. The CDR3, as DNA: TGTGCCAGCAGTCCTAACGGGTGGGACAGGGCCGAGGAGACCCAGTACTTC. This gives the protein CASSPNGWDRAEETQYF.

This clonotype was observed a few times. This sequence joins TRBV7-3 and TRBJ2-5, with D hard to call. The ends were cut back, 4 bases at V and 4 bases at J, with 13 bases in the middle. Germline CDR1 is SGHTA and CDR2 is FQGTGA. The CDR3 is made up of 14 amino acids. The CDR3 here is CASSYSSSAETQYF. CDR3 nucleotide sequence: TGTGCCAGCAGCTACTCAAGCAGCGCAGAGACCCAGTACTTC.

V and J are TRBV20-1 and TRBJ2-5; D is perhaps TRBD2 (5 bases). V lost 2 bases and J lost 5, with 12 bases in between. The CDR3 spans 13 residues. CDR1 is DFQATT and CDR2 is SNEGSKA in the germline V gene (reference sequence). The CDR3 DNA follows: TGCAGTGCTAGAAGAGGGCTATGGGAGACCCAGTACTTC. Residues: CSARRGLWETQYF.

In this sample, this clonotype turned up a few times. The chain links TRBV12-3 or TRBV12-4 to TRBJ2-1, with TRBD2 identical over 9 bases. The J segment lost 6 bases and the V segment lost 6 bases, leaving 12 bases of the junction unmatched. There are 16 residues in the CDR3. The CDR3: CASRVSGRRSRNEQFF. As DNA, the CDR3 is TGTGCCAGCAGGGTTAGCGGGAGACGGTCCCGCAATGAGCAGTTCTTC.

This clonotype was seen ten or more times. This chain connects TRBV5-1 to TRBJ2-2; tentative D call: TRBD2 (5 bases). V lost 7 bases and J 3 bases, leaving 22 bases between the germline ends. This CDR3 is 17 amino acids long. The V gene's germline CDR1 is SGHRS and CDR2 YFSETQ. CDR3 in amino acids: CASRTSFGVIDTGELFF. The CDR3 DNA reads as TGCGCCAGCCGCACCTCCTTCGGGGTAATCGACACCGGGGAGCTGTTTTTT.

This clonotype was observed many times. This sequence joins TRBV20-1 and TRBJ2-1, with D uncertain. The CDR3 is 11 amino acids. V lost 5 bases to trimming and J lost 4 bases, with 6 bases between them. Germline lookup yields CDR1 DFQATT and CDR2 SNEGSKA (reference sequence). CDR3 DNA: TGCAGTGCTTCTACTTACAATGAGCAGTTCTTC. Its translation: CSASTYNEQFF.

This sequence joins TRBV12-3 or TRBV12-4 and TRBJ2-6, with a weak D call TRBD1 (5 bases). Deletions cut 3 bases from V and 1 base from J, with 13 bases between. This CDR3 region has 17 residues. The CDR3 DNA reads as TGTGCCAGCAGTTTTGGGGCCACTCTATCTGGGGCCAACGTCCTGACTTTC. Amino acids: CASSFGATLSGANVLTF.